This entry is about one T cell receptor (beta chain). Generated by immunoSEQ multiplex PCR, the TCRdb table keeps only in-frame clones and is missing some. The sample lists fewer than 25,000 clones, 80% to 90% occurring once. The sample comes from a study of blood T cell repertoires in COVID-19. Looking at the study overall: Specimens from acute and convalescent COVID-19 originated in the United States, Italy and Spain.

CDR3 size: 14 residues. The V end was cut by 2 bases, the J end by 4 bases, with 11 bases between. CDR1 is MNHNS and CDR2 is SASEGT in the germline V gene. Sequenced material: peripheral blood. The V and J genes are TRBV6-1 and TRBJ1-2; D may be TRBD1 (5 bases). The source is a human donor with active COVID-19. The donor label of this sample is uncertain. CDR3 amino acids: CASSERGSGYGYTF. The DNA of the CDR3 is TGTGCCAGCAGTGAAAGGGGTAGCGGCTATGGCTACACCTTC.